This T cell receptor beta chain emerged from a study of shared clonotypes between healthy human individuals. Study-level findings and limits: Represented genetic and exposure-history diversity was restricted by having few donors. Non-shared clonotypes were found to have lower generation probabilities than the clonotypes that were shared by all four of the sorted-subset donors.

Comments on this clone: The antigen remains undetermined.

Germline CDR1 reads SEHNR; CDR2 reads FQNEAQ (reference sequence). The CDR3 covers 14 residues. V was clipped by 1 base and J by 6 bases, with 12 bases between them. The authors loaded 200 ng DNA, roughly 27,000 T cell genomes, into sorted-subset replicate PCRs. The assay was immunoSEQ multiplex PCR, and TCRdb's table has in-frame clones only and misses some. Here the sample spans around 2.3 million clones, more than 90% being singletons. The sample consisted of naive CD4+ T cells sorted from blood. Described subset: CD45RA+ positively selected. This rearrangement joins TRBV7-9 to TRBJ1-2, with D possibly TRBD1 on 5 matching bases. The source of this sequence is a man aged 18 to 30 in good health. CDR3 protein: CASSLESGIHGYTF. The CDR3 nucleotides read TGTGCCAGCAGCTTAGAGTCAGGGATCCATGGCTACACCTTC.